In this sample, the clone carrying this T cell receptor (delta chain) is large. Other DNA sequences from this sample encode an identical CDR3 as well. PBMCs from patients and controls supplied the genomic DNA for sequencing. The data derive from a study of gamma delta lymphoproliferative disorders and STAT genes. TCRdb reapplied CATT to the multiplex PCR reads. The data contain around 3,600 delta-chain clones, about 1.2% of them singletons. Germline CDR1 GEAIGNYY, CDR2 EKD. J was trimmed by 0 bases and V by 0 bases; bases with no gene match: 0. There are 17 residues in the CDR3. The TCR originated in a human donor in good health. V usage is TRDV2 and J usage is TRDJ3, with 8 bases aligning to TRDD3. Sequenced input: blood. The CDR3 region is CACDTTGGSWDTRQMFF. In DNA form, the CDR3 reads TGTGCCTGTGACACCACTGGGGGCTCCTGGGACACCCGACAGATGTTTTTC.